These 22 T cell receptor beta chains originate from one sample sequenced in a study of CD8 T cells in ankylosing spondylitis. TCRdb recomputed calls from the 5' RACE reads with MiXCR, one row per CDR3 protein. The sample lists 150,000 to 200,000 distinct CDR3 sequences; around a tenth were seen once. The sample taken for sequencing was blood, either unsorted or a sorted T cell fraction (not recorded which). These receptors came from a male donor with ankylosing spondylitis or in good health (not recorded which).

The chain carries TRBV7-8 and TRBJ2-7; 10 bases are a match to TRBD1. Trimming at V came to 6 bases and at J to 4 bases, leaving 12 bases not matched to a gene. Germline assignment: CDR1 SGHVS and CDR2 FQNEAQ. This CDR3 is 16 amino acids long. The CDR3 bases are TGTGCCAGCAGGAGCGAGGTTGGACAGGGGGATTACGAGCAGTACTTC. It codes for CASRSEVGQGDYEQYF.

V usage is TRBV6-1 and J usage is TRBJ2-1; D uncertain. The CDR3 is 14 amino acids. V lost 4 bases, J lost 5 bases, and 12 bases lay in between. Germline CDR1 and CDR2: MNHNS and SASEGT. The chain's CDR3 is CASSVSGRDNEQFF. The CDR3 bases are TGTGCCAGCAGTGTATCTGGTCGGGACAATGAGCAGTTCTTC.

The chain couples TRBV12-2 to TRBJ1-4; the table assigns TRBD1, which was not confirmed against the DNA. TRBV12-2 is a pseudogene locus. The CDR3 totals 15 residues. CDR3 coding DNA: TGTGCAAGTCGCTTAGTTTGGGGGACAGTGGAAAAACTGTTTTTT. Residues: CASRLVWGTVEKLFF.

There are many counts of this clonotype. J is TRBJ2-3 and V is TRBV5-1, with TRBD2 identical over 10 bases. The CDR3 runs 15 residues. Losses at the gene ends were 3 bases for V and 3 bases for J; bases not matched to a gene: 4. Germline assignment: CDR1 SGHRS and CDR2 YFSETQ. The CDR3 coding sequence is TGCGCCAGCAGCTCAGCGGGGGGGCTGACAGATACGCAGTATTTT. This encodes CASSSAGGLTDTQYF.

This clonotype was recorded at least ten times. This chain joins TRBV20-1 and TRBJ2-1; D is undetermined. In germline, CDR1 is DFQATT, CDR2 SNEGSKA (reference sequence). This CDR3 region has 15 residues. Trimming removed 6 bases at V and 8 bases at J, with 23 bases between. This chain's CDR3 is CSAPRIGGVEDEQFF. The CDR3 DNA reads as TGCAGTGCCCCCAGGATCGGTGGTGTGGAAGATGAGCAGTTCTTC.

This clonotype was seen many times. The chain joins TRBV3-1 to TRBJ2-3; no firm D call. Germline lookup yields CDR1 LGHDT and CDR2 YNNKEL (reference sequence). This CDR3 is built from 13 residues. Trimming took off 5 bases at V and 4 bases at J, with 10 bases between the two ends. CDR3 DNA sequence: TGTGCCAGCAGCTCAACGACGGCAGATACGCAGTATTTT. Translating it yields CASSSTTADTQYF.

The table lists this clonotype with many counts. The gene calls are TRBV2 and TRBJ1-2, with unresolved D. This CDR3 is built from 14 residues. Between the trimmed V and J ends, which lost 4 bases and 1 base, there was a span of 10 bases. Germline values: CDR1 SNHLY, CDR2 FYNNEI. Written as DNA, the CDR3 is TGTGCCAGCAGTGGGACGGGATATAACTATGGCTACACCTTC. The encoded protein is CASSGTGYNYGYTF. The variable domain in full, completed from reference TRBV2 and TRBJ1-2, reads EPEVTQTPSHQVTQMGQEVILRCVPISNHLYFYWYRQILGQKVEFLVSFYNNEISEKSEIFDDQFSVERPDGSNFTLKIRSTKLEDSAMYFCASSGTGYNYGYTFGSGTRLTVV.

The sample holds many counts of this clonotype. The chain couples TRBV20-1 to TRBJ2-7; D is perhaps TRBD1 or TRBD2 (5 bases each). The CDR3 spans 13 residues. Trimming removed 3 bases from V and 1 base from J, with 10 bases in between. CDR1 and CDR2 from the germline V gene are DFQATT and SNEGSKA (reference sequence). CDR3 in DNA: TGCAGTGCTAGTCGGGACGGATCCTACGAGCAGTACTTC. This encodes CSASRDGSYEQYF.

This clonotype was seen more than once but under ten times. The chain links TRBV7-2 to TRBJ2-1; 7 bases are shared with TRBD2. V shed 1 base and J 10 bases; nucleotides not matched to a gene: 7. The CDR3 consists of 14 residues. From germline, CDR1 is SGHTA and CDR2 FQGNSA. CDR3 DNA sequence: TGTGCCAGCAGCTTAGTTCTAGCGGCCCAAGAGCAGTTCTTC. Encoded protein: CASSLVLAAQEQFF. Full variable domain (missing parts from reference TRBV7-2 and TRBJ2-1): GAGVSQSPSNKVTEKGKDVELRCDPISGHTALYWYRQSLGQGLEFLIYFQGNSAPDKSGLPSDRFSAERTGGSVSTLTIQRTQQEDSAVYLCASSLVLAAQEQFFGPGTRLTVL.

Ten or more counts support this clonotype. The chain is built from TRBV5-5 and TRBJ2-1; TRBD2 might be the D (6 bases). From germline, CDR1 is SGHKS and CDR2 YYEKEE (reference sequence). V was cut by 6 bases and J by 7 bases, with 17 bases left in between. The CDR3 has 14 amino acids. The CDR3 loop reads CASNLLEGWNEQFF. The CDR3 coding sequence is TGTGCCAGCAATCTCCTGGAGGGCTGGAATGAGCAGTTCTTC.

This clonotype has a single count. The CDR3: CASSFGGHFINEQFF. The CDR3 region has the DNA TGTGCCAGCAGTTTTGGGGGCCACTTTATTAATGAGCAGTTCTTC. The chain uses TRBV12-3 or TRBV12-4 and TRBJ2-1; tentatively, D is TRBD1 (6 bases). V was pared by 3 bases and J by 7 bases, with 16 bases between. The CDR3 runs 15 residues.

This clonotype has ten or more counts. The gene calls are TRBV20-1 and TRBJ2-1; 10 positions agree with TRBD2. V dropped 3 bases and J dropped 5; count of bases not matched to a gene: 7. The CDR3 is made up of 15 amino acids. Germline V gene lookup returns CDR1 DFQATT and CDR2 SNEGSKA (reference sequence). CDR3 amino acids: CSASRTSGANNEQFF. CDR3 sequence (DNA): TGCAGTGCTAGCCGTACTAGCGGGGCAAACAATGAGCAGTTCTTC.

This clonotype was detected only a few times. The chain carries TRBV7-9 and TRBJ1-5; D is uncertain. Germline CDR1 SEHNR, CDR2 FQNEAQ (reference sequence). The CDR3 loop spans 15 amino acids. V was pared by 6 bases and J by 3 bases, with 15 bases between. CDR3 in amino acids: CASSSDREANQPQHF. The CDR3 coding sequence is TGTGCCAGCAGTTCAGACCGGGAGGCCAATCAGCCCCAGCATTTT.

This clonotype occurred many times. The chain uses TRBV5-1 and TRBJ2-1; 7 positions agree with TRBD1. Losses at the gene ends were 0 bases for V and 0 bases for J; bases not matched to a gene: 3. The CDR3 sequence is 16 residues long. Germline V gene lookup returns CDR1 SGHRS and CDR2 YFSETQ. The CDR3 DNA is TGCGCCAGCAGCTTGGAGGGACAGAGCTCCTACAATGAGCAGTTCTTC. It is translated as CASSLEGQSSYNEQFF.

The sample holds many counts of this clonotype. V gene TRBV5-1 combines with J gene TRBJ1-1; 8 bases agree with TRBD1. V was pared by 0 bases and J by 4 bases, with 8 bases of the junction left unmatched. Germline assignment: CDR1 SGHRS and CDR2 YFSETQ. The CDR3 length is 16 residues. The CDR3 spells CASSLAAPGTGTEAFF. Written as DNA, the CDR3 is TGCGCCAGCAGCTTGGCCGCCCCGGGGACAGGCACTGAAGCTTTCTTT.

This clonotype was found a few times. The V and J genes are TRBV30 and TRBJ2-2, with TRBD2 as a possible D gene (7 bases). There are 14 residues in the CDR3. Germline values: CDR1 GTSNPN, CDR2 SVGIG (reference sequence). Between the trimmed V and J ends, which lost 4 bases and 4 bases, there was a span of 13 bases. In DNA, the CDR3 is TGTGCCTGGATGGGGGGGCGAAGCACCGGGGAGCTGTTTTTT. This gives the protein CAWMGGRSTGELFF.

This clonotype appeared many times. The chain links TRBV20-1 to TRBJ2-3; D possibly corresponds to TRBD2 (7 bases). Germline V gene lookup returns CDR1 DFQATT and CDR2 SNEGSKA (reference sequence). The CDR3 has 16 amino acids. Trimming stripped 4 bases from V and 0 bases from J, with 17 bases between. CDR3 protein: CSAKRGGGHSTDTQYF. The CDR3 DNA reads TGCAGTGCTAAGCGGGGTGGGGGCCATAGCACAGATACGCAGTATTTT.

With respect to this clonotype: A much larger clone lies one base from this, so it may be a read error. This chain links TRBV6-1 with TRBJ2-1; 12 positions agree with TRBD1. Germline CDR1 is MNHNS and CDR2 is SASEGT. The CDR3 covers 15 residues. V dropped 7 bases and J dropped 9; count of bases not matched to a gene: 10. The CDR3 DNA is TGTGCCAGCAATGGGGGGACAGGGGGCGTCAGTGAGCAGTTCTTC. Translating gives CASNGGTGGVSEQFF.

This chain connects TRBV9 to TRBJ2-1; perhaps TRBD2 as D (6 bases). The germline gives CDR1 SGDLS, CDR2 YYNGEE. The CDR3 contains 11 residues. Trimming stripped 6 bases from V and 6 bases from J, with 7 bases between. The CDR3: CASKGGNEQFF. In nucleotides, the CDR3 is TGTGCCAGCAAGGGAGGCAATGAGCAGTTCTTC. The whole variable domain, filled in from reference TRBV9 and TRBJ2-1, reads DSGVTQTPKHLITATGQRVTLRCSPRSGDLSVYWYQQSLDQGLQFLIQYYNGEERAKGNILERFSAQQFPDLHSELNLSSLELGDSALYFCASKGGNEQFFGPGTRLTVL.

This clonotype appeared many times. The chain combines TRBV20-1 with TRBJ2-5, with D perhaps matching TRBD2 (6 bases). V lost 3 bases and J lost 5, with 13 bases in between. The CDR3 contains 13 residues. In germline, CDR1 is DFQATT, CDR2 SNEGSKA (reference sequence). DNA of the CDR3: TGCAGTGCTAGGGGTGACCGGGGGGAGACCCAGTACTTC. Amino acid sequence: CSARGDRGETQYF.

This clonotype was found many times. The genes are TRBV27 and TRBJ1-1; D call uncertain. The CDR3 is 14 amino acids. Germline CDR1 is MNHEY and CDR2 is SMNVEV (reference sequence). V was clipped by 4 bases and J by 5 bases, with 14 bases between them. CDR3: CASSSWNVKTEAFF. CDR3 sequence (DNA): TGTGCCAGCAGTTCCTGGAATGTAAAAACTGAAGCTTTCTTT.

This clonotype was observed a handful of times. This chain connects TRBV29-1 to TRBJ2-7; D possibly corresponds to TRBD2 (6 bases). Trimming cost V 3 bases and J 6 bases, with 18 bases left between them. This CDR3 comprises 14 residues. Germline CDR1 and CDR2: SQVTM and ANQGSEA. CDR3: CSVDGAGTSLEQYF. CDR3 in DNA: TGCAGCGTTGACGGGGCAGGGACTTCGCTCGAGCAGTACTTC.